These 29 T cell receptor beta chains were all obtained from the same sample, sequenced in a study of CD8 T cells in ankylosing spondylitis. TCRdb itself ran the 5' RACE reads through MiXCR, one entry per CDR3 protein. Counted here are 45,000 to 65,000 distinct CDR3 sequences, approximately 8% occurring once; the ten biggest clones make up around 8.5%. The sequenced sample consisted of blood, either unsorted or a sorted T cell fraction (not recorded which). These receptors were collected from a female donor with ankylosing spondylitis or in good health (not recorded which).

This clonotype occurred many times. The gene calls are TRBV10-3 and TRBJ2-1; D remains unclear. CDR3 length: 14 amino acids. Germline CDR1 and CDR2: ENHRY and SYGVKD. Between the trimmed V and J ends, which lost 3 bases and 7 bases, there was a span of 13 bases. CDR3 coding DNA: TGTGCCATCAGTGACACCGGTAGCCAAAATGAGCAGTTCTTC. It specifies CAISDTGSQNEQFF.

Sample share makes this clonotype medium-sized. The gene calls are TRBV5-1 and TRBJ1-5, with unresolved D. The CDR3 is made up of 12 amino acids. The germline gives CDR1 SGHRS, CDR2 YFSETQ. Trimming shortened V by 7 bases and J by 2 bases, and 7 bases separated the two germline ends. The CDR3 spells CASPIGNQPQHF. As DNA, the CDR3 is TGCGCCAGCCCGATCGGCAATCAGCCCCAGCATTTT.

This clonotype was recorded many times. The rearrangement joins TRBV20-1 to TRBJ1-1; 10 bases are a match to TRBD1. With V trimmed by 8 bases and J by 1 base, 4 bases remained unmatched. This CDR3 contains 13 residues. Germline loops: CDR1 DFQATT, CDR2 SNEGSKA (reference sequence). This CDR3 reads CSPRDRGNTEAFF. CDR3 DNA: TGCAGTCCCCGGGACAGGGGGAACACTGAAGCTTTCTTT.

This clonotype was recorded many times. CDR3 region: CASSQDLSSPLHF. CDR3 in DNA: TGTGCCAGCAGCCAAGATTTATCTTCACCCCTCCACTTT. V usage is TRBV14 and J usage is TRBJ1-6; no firm D call. Germline CDR1 and CDR2: SGHDN and FVKESK. The CDR3 is made up of 13 amino acids. Trimming cost V 0 bases and J 9 bases, with 6 bases left between them.

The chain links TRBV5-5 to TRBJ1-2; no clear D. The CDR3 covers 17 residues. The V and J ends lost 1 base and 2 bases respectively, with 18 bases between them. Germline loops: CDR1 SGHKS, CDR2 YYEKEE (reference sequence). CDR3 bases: TGTGCCAGCAGCTTGAACTACCTGGAAATGGACAACTATGGCTACACCTTC. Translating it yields CASSLNYLEMDNYGYTF. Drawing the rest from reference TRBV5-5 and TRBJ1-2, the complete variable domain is DAGVTQSPTHLIKTRGQQVTLRCSPISGHKSVSWYQQVLGQGPQFIFQYYEKEERGRGNFPDRFSARQFPNYSSELNVNALLLGDSALYLCASSLNYLEMDNYGYTFGSGTRLTVV.

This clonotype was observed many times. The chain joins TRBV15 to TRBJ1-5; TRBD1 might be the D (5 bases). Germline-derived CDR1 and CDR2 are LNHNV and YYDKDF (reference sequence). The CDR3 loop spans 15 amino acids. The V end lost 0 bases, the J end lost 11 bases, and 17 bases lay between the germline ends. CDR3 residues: CATSREGAGPQAQHF. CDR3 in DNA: TGTGCCACCAGCAGAGAAGGGGCAGGGCCCCAGGCCCAGCATTTT.

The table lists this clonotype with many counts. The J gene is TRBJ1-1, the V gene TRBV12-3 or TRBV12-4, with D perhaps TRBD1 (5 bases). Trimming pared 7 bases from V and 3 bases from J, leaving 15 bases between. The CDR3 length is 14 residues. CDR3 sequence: CASNPGGKDTEAFF. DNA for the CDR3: TGTGCCAGCAATCCGGGGGGGAAGGACACTGAAGCTTTCTTT.

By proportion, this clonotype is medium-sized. This CDR3 is CSVSPYSGELFF. The CDR3 bases are TGCAGCGTTAGCCCTTACAGCGGGGAGCTGTTTTTT. This chain uses TRBV29-1 with TRBJ2-2; D ambiguous. The CDR3 runs 12 residues. Germline CDR1 and CDR2: SQVTM and ANQGSEA. The ends were cut back, 5 bases at V and 7 bases at J, with 11 bases in the middle.

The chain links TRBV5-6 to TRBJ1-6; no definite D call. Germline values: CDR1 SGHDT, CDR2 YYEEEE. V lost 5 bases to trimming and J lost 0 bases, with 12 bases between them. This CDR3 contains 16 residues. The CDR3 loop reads CASSRGGLSYNSPLHF. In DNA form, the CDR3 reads TGTGCCAGCAGTCGTGGCGGACTCTCCTATAATTCACCCCTCCACTTT.

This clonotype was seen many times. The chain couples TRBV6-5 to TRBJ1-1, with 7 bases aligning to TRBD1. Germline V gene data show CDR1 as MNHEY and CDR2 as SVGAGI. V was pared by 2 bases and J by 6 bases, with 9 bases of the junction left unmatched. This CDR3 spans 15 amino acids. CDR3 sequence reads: CASSYETGKGAEAFF. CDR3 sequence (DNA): TGTGCCAGCAGTTACGAGACAGGGAAAGGGGCTGAAGCTTTCTTT.

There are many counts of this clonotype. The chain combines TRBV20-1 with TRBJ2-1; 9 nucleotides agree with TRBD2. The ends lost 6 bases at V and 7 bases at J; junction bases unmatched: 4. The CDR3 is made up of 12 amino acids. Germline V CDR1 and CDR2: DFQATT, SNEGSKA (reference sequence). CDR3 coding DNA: TGCAGTGCGTCTAGCGGGGTGAATGAGCAGTTCTTC. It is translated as CSASSGVNEQFF.

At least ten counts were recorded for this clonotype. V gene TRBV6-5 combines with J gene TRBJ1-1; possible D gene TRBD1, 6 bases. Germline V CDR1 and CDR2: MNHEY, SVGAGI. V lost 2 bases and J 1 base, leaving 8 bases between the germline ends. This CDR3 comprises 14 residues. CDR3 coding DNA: TGTGCCAGCAGTTACCAGGGGAAGAACACTGAAGCTTTCTTT. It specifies CASSYQGKNTEAFF.

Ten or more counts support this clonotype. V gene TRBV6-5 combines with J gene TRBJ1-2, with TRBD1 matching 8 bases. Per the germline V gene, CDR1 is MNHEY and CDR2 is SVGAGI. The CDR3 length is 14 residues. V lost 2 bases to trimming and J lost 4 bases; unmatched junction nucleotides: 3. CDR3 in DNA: TGTGCCAGCAGTTACCTGACAGGGGCCTATGGCTACACCTTC. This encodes CASSYLTGAYGYTF.

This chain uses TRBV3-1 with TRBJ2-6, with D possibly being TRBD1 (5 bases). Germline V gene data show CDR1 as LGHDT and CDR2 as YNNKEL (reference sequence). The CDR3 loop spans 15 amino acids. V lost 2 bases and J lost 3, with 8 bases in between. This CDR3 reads CASSQTGYGANVLTF. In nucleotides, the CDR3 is TGTGCCAGCAGCCAAACAGGTTATGGGGCCAACGTCCTGACTTTC.

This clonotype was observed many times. The CDR3 nucleotides read TGTGCCAGCAGCCAATCCGGACTAGCGCAAGAGACCCAGTACTTC. It is translated as CASSQSGLAQETQYF. The genes are TRBV3-1 and TRBJ2-5; 9 nucleotides agree with TRBD2. CDR1 and CDR2 (germline): LGHDT, YNNKEL (reference sequence). The V segment lost 2 bases and the J segment 2 bases; nucleotides outside the gene matches: 3. This CDR3 is 15 amino acids long.

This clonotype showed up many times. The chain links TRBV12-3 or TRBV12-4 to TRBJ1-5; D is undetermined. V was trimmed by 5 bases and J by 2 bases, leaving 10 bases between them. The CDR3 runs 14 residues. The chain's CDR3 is CASSPWTGNQPQHF. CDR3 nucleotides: TGTGCCAGCAGTCCATGGACGGGCAATCAGCCCCAGCATTTT.

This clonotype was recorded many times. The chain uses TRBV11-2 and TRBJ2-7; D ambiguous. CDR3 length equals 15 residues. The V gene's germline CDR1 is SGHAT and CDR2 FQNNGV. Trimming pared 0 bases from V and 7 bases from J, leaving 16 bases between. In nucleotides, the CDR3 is TGTGCCAGCAGCTTAGATCAGGACCCCGTCCGTGAGCAGTACTTC. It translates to CASSLDQDPVREQYF.

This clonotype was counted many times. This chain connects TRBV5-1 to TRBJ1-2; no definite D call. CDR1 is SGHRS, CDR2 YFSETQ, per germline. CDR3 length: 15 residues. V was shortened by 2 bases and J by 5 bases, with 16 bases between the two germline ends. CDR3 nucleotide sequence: TGCGCCAGCAGCTTCAACGGGTTTGGCCAGTATGGCTACACCTTC. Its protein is CASSFNGFGQYGYTF.

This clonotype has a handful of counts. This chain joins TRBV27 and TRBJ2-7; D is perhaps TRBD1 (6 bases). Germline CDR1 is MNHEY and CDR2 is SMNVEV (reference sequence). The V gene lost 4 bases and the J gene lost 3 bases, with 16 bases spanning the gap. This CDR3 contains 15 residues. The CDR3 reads CASSSNRDTFYEQYV. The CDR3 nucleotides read TGTGCCAGCAGTTCGAACAGGGACACCTTCTACGAGCAGTACGTC.

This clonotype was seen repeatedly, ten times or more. The CDR3 nucleotides read TGTGCCAGCAGCCTGACTAGCGGGATGACAGATACGCAGTATTTT. Encoded protein: CASSLTSGMTDTQYF. The chain joins TRBV5-4 to TRBJ2-3, with TRBD2 identical over 11 bases. Germline CDR1 SGHNT, CDR2 YYREEE (reference sequence). V dropped 4 bases and J dropped 3; count of bases not matched to a gene: 4. This CDR3 contains 15 residues.

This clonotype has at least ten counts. In DNA, the CDR3 is TGTGCCAGCAGTTGGGGGTCTGCCACTGAAGCTTTCTTT. Translated, it gives CASSWGSATEAFF. J is TRBJ1-1 and V is TRBV12-3 or TRBV12-4; possible D gene TRBD1, 5 bases. Trimming left V 4 bases short and J 4 bases short, with 10 bases between. The CDR3 is 13 residues long.

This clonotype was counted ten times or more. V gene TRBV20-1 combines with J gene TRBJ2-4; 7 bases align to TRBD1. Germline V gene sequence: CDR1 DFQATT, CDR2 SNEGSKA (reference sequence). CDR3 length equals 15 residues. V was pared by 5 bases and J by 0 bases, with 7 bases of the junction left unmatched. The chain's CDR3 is CSAGDSRLAKNIQYF. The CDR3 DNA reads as TGCAGTGCTGGGGACAGCAGACTAGCCAAAAACATTCAGTACTTC.

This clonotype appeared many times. In DNA form, the CDR3 reads TGTGCCAGCAGCCAAGATCGGACTAGCGGGGGCCAAGAGACCCAGTACTTC. It codes for CASSQDRTSGGQETQYF. This chain links TRBV3-1 with TRBJ2-5, with 13 bases identical to TRBD2. This CDR3 spans 17 amino acids. The trim removed 0 bases at V and 1 base at J, leaving 2 bases unmatched. Per the germline V gene, CDR1 is LGHDT and CDR2 is YNNKEL (reference sequence).

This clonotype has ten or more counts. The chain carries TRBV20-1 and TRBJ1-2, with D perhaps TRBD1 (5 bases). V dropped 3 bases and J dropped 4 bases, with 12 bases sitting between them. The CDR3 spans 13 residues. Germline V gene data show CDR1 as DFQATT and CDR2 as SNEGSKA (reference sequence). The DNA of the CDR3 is TGCAGTGCTAGGGAACAGGCCGCCTATGGCTACACCTTC. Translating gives CSAREQAAYGYTF.

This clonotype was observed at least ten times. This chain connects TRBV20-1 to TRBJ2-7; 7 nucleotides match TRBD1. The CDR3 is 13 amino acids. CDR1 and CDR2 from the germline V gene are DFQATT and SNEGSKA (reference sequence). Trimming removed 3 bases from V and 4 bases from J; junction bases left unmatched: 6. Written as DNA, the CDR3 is TGCAGTGCTAGGGGGGACAGTAGGTACGAGCAGTACTTC. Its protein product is CSARGDSRYEQYF.

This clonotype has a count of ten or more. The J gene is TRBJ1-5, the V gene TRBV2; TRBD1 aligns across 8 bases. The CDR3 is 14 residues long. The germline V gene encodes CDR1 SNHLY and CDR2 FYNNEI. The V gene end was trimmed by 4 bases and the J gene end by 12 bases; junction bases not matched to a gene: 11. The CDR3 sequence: CASSAVTGAWRQHF. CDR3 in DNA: TGTGCCAGCAGTGCGGTGACAGGGGCCTGGCGCCAGCATTTT.

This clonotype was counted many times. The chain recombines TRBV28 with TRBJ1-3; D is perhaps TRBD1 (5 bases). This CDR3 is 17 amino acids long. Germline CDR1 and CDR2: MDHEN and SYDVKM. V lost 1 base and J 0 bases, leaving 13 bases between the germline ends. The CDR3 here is CASSLSLGLSSGNTIYF. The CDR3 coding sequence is TGTGCCAGCAGTTTATCCCTGGGACTCTCCTCTGGAAACACCATATATTTT.

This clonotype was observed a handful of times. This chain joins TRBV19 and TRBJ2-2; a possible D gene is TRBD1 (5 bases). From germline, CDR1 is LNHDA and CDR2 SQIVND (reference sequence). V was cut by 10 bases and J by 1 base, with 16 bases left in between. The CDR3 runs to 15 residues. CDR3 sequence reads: CATPSDTKNTGELFF. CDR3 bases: TGTGCCACCCCTTCGGACACTAAGAACACCGGGGAGCTGTTTTTT.

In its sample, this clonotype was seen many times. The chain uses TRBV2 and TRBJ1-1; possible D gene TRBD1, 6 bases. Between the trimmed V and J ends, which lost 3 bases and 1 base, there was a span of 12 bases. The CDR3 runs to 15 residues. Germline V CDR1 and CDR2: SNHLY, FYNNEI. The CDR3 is CASSEAGTRNTEAFF. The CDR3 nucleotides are TGTGCCAGCAGTGAGGCCGGGACACGGAACACTGAAGCTTTCTTT.